The entry that follows covers one TCR beta chain sequence. Its antigen remains unknown. In germline, CDR1 is LGHNA, CDR2 YSLEER. The V segment lost 1 base and the J segment 5 bases; nucleotides outside the gene matches: 5. There are 16 residues in the CDR3. This record belongs to a study of long-term antiretroviral therapy in people with HIV. General observations from the study: Collection of the blood took place between the mid-2000s and the late 2010s. The ART regimens in use then may have been less effective than current ones. The study found that diversity rose after ART but stayed below transplant donor controls.

Sampling of each donor yielded at least one pre-ART PBMC sample and at least two post-ART PBMC samples. Run at survey level, the immunoSEQ assay was version v3.0. Profiling relied on immunoSEQ multiplex PCR, and the TCRdb table lists in-frame clones only, not all of them. The table lists fewer than 20,000 clones, 80% to 90% of them singletons, with roughly 10% in the top ten. This clonotype was obtained from a man aged 50-60 years with HIV. Sample: unsorted PBMCs, taken 4.2 years after starting antiretroviral therapy. The V call is TRBV4-3, the J call TRBJ2-3; 11 bases are shared with TRBD2. The DNA of the CDR3 is TGCGCCAGCAGCCAAGGGTCTAGCGGGGGGTTAGATACGCAGTATTTT. This sequence encodes CASSQGSSGGLDTQYF.